These T cell receptor beta chains were read from a single sample in a study of regulatory T cells. Sequencing was performed with immunoSEQ multiplex PCR; in TCRdb, only in-frame clones are kept and a portion is missing. The sample consists of around 16,000 clones, 70% to 85% of them appearing once. Sequencing was done on a sample of conventional CD4+ T cells sorted from blood. Source of these receptors: a person aged 25-39 years with CD3G deficiency. The CDR3 runs from the conserved cysteine through the conserved F or W. A D gene is named only where the DNA matches it firmly. The listing skips clone size in some rows; elsewhere it reads once, few, many or a size class.

v_call: TRBV28; clone_size: NA; j_call: TRBJ1-3; d_call: NA; cdr3_aa: CASRSSSGPGNTIYF; cdr3_nt: TGTGCCAGCAGGTCCAGTTCAGGGCCTGGAAACACCATATATTTT
v_call: TRBV6-1; clone_size: few; j_call: TRBJ2-2; d_call: NA; cdr3_aa: CASTDGPNTGELFF; cdr3_nt: TGTGCCAGCACGGACGGACCGAACACCGGGGAGCTGTTTTTT
v_call: TRBV19; clone_size: NA; j_call: TRBJ2-5; d_call: NA; cdr3_aa: CASSWLSGETQYF; cdr3_nt: TGTGCCAGTAGTTGGCTATCTGGGGAGACCCAGTACTTC
v_call: TRBV5-1; clone_size: NA; j_call: TRBJ2-2; d_call: NA; cdr3_aa: CASSSGQNTGELFF; cdr3_nt: TGCGCCAGCAGCTCGGGACAAAACACCGGGGAGCTGTTTTTT
v_call: TRBV6-5; clone_size: NA; j_call: TRBJ2-7; d_call: NA; cdr3_aa: CASSYKGEGEQYF; cdr3_nt: TGTGCCAGCAGTTACAAAGGCGAGGGGGAGCAGTACTTC
v_call: TRBV28; clone_size: NA; j_call: TRBJ1-5; d_call: TRBD1; cdr3_aa: CASSLTGTGVVSNQPQHF; cdr3_nt: TGTGCCAGCAGTTTAACCGGGACAGGGGTTGTGAGCAATCAGCCCCAGCATTTT
v_call: TRBV7-8; clone_size: few; j_call: TRBJ2-3; d_call: NA; cdr3_aa: CASSLIQGITDTQYF; cdr3_nt: TGTGCCAGCAGCTTAATTCAGGGCATCACAGATACGCAGTATTTT
v_call: TRBV19; clone_size: NA; j_call: TRBJ2-5; d_call: NA; cdr3_aa: CASSFRALGTQYF; cdr3_nt: TGTGCCAGTAGTTTCCGGGCTCTAGGGACCCAGTACTTC
v_call: TRBV7-2; clone_size: NA; j_call: TRBJ2-7; d_call: NA; cdr3_aa: CASSAQHGGGYEQYF; cdr3_nt: TGTGCCAGCAGCGCACAACACGGAGGTGGCTACGAGCAGTACTTC
v_call: TRBV28; clone_size: NA; j_call: TRBJ1-4; d_call: TRBD1; cdr3_aa: CASKQGQANEKLFF; cdr3_nt: TGTGCCAGCAAACAGGGGCAGGCTAATGAAAAACTGTTTTTT
v_call: TRBV28; clone_size: NA; j_call: TRBJ1-1; d_call: TRBD1; cdr3_aa: CASRRTGQNTEAFF; cdr3_nt: TGTGCCAGCCGAAGGACAGGCCAGAACACTGAAGCTTTCTTT
v_call: TRBV5-1; clone_size: once; j_call: TRBJ1-1; d_call: NA; cdr3_aa: CASSLDPGTPHTEAFF; cdr3_nt: TGCGCCAGCAGCTTGGACCCCGGGACACCACACACTGAAGCTTTCTTT
v_call: TRBV6-6; clone_size: NA; j_call: TRBJ1-4; d_call: TRBD1; cdr3_aa: CASSSYDRGEEKLFF; cdr3_nt: TGTGCCAGCAGCTCTTACGACAGGGGCGAGGAAAAACTGTTTTTT
v_call: TRBV28; clone_size: NA; j_call: TRBJ1-2; d_call: TRBD1; cdr3_aa: CASTTRDRRIYGYTF; cdr3_nt: TGTGCCAGCACCACCCGGGACAGGAGAATCTATGGCTACACCTTC
v_call: TRBV10-3; clone_size: NA; j_call: TRBJ2-7; d_call: TRBD2; cdr3_aa: CASAPLLAGVGEQYF; cdr3_nt: TGTGCCTCCGCCCCCCTTCTAGCGGGAGTGGGCGAGCAGTACTTC
v_call: TRBV11-2; clone_size: NA; j_call: TRBJ2-7; d_call: NA; cdr3_aa: CASSLDEGPGRAYEQYF; cdr3_nt: TGTGCCAGCAGCTTAGATGAGGGACCGGGACGGGCCTACGAGCAGTACTTC
v_call: TRBV7-6; clone_size: NA; j_call: TRBJ2-7; d_call: NA; cdr3_aa: CASSLGTAGTISEQYF; cdr3_nt: TGTGCCAGCAGCTTAGGGACAGCGGGTACCATTAGCGAGCAGTACTTC
v_call: TRBV28; clone_size: NA; j_call: TRBJ2-7; d_call: NA; cdr3_aa: CASSKMPRTYEQYF; cdr3_nt: TGTGCCAGCAGTAAGATGCCACGGACCTACGAGCAGTACTTC
v_call: TRBV10-3; clone_size: NA; j_call: TRBJ2-2; d_call: TRBD1; cdr3_aa: CAISERGLTGELFF; cdr3_nt: TGTGCCATCAGTGAGAGGGGGCTTACCGGGGAGCTGTTTTTT
v_call: TRBV5-1; clone_size: NA; j_call: TRBJ2-7; d_call: TRBD1; cdr3_aa: CASSPGDREAAEQYF; cdr3_nt: TGCGCCAGCAGCCCTGGGGACAGGGAGGCGGCCGAGCAGTACTTC
v_call: TRBV5-1; clone_size: NA; j_call: TRBJ2-2; d_call: NA; cdr3_aa: CASSLEGTNTGELFF; cdr3_nt: TGCGCCAGCAGCTTGGAAGGGACGAACACCGGGGAGCTGTTTTTT
v_call: TRBV6-5; clone_size: NA; j_call: TRBJ1-1; d_call: TRBD1; cdr3_aa: CASRDRDTSPAFF; cdr3_nt: TGTGCCAGCAGAGACAGGGATACTTCCCCAGCTTTCTTT
v_call: TRBV5-1; clone_size: NA; j_call: TRBJ2-3; d_call: NA; cdr3_aa: CASSITGKTDTQYF; cdr3_nt: TGCGCCAGCTCGATTACAGGGAAGACAGATACGCAGTATTTT
v_call: TRBV7-9; clone_size: NA; j_call: TRBJ2-2; d_call: TRBD1; cdr3_aa: CASSLDRGAKLFF; cdr3_nt: TGTGCCAGCAGCTTAGACAGGGGCGCGAAGCTGTTTTTT
v_call: TRBV27; clone_size: once; j_call: TRBJ2-3; d_call: NA; cdr3_aa: CASSFRGDGAHTQYF; cdr3_nt: TGTGCCAGCAGTTTTCGCGGGGATGGTGCTCATACGCAGTATTTT
v_call: TRBV28; clone_size: NA; j_call: TRBJ2-5; d_call: TRBD1; cdr3_aa: CASSGLGQGKETQYF; cdr3_nt: TGTGCCAGCAGTGGGCTGGGACAGGGTAAGGAGACCCAGTACTTC
v_call: TRBV7-9; clone_size: NA; j_call: TRBJ2-6; d_call: NA; cdr3_aa: CASSFRGAPGANVLTF; cdr3_nt: TGTGCCAGCAGCTTCAGGGGAGCCCCTGGGGCCAACGTCCTGACTTTC
v_call: TRBV6-1; clone_size: NA; j_call: TRBJ1-2; d_call: NA; cdr3_aa: CASSERSYYGYTF; cdr3_nt: TGTGCCAGCAGTGAACGGTCCTACTATGGCTACACCTTC
v_call: TRBV7-8; clone_size: few; j_call: TRBJ2-6; d_call: TRBD1; cdr3_aa: CASSLRDRTYFSGANVLTF; cdr3_nt: TGTGCCAGCAGCCTCCGGGACAGAACATATTTCTCTGGGGCCAACGTCCTGACTTTC
v_call: TRBV28; clone_size: NA; j_call: TRBJ1-4; d_call: NA; cdr3_aa: CASSPPGHSNEKLFF; cdr3_nt: TGTGCCAGCAGTCCACCGGGACACAGTAATGAAAAACTGTTTTTT
v_call: TRBV18; clone_size: NA; j_call: TRBJ1-4; d_call: NA; cdr3_aa: CASSPTIATNEKLFF; cdr3_nt: TGTGCCAGCTCCCCCACAATTGCAACTAATGAAAAACTGTTTTTT
v_call: TRBV30; clone_size: NA; j_call: TRBJ2-7; d_call: NA; cdr3_aa: CAWSRFYEQYF; cdr3_nt: TGTGCCTGGAGTAGGTTCTACGAGCAGTACTTC
v_call: TRBV28; clone_size: NA; j_call: TRBJ1-2; d_call: NA; cdr3_aa: CASSHNRAGYTF; cdr3_nt: TGTGCCAGCAGTCATAACAGGGCTGGCTACACCTTC
v_call: TRBV18; clone_size: NA; j_call: TRBJ2-7; d_call: NA; cdr3_aa: CASSPGRLGWVDEQYF; cdr3_nt: TGTGCCAGCTCACCCGGTCGTTTGGGTTGGGTTGACGAGCAGTACTTC
v_call: TRBV7-3; clone_size: NA; j_call: TRBJ1-5; d_call: NA; cdr3_aa: CASSLGREQPQHF; cdr3_nt: TGTGCCAGCAGCTTAGGGAGGGAACAGCCCCAGCATTTT
v_call: TRBV10-2; clone_size: NA; j_call: TRBJ1-1; d_call: NA; cdr3_aa: CASSVGGGTEAFF; cdr3_nt: TGCGCCAGCAGCGTTGGGGGAGGCACTGAAGCTTTCTTT
v_call: TRBV18; clone_size: NA; j_call: TRBJ1-2; d_call: NA; cdr3_aa: CASSRGAAANYGYTF; cdr3_nt: TGTGCCAGCTCACGGGGGGCAGCCGCTAACTATGGCTACACCTTC
v_call: TRBV5-1; clone_size: NA; j_call: TRBJ1-4; d_call: TRBD1; cdr3_aa: CASSETAGTGNEKLFF; cdr3_nt: TGCGCCAGCAGCGAAACCGCCGGGACAGGGAACGAAAAACTGTTTTTT
v_call: TRBV10-1; clone_size: NA; j_call: TRBJ1-1; d_call: NA; cdr3_aa: CASSARGLVVTEAFF; cdr3_nt: TGCGCCAGCAGTGCTCGAGGGCTCGTAGTCACTGAAGCTTTCTTT
v_call: TRBV6-6; clone_size: NA; j_call: TRBJ1-2; d_call: NA; cdr3_aa: CASSGAGGYTF; cdr3_nt: TGTGCCAGCAGCGGAGCGGGGGGCTACACCTTC
v_call: TRBV6-1; clone_size: NA; j_call: TRBJ2-7; d_call: NA; cdr3_aa: CASSKTFSYEQYF; cdr3_nt: TGTGCCAGCAGTAAGACATTCTCCTACGAGCAGTACTTC
v_call: TRBV19; clone_size: NA; j_call: TRBJ1-6; d_call: NA; cdr3_aa: CASSMNGDMRHTLHF; cdr3_nt: TGTGCCAGTAGTATGAATGGGGACATGCGGCACACCCTCCACTTT
v_call: TRBV6-1; clone_size: NA; j_call: TRBJ2-7; d_call: NA; cdr3_aa: CASSVRGQYEQYF; cdr3_nt: TGTGCCAGCAGTGTACGTGGACAATACGAGCAGTACTTC